This entry lists 22 T cell receptor beta chains sequenced from one sample in a study of shared T cell receptors in the human thymus. The repertoire was sequenced with immunoSEQ multiplex PCR; TCRdb's copy has only in-frame clones and lacks some. The sample lists almost 550,000 clones; roughly 74% were seen once. These data are also associated with another study on human thymus T cells.

Sample: thymocytes. All receptors derive from a boy under two years old with a congenital heart defect.

This chain connects TRBV12-5 to TRBJ2-2, with 8 bases lining up with TRBD2. The V gene end was trimmed by 2 bases and the J gene end by 0 bases; junction bases not matched to a gene: 5. The germline CDR1 and CDR2 sequences are LGHNT and FRNRAP. The CDR3 totals 17 residues. The chain's CDR3 is CASGLSREGPNTGELFF. The CDR3 coding sequence is TGTGCTAGTGGTTTGTCCCGGGAGGGCCCGAACACCGGGGAGCTGTTTTTT.

V usage is TRBV5-6 and J usage is TRBJ2-7; 11 nucleotides agree with TRBD2. Germline V gives CDR1 SGHDT, CDR2 YYEEEE. This CDR3 contains 18 residues. V dropped 4 bases and J dropped 3; count of bases not matched to a gene: 15. The CDR3 DNA follows: TGTGCCAGCAGCCCGCATAGGGCTAGCGGGAGGATTCGCTACGAGCAGTACTTC. Amino acid sequence: CASSPHRASGRIRYEQYF.

This clone is a singleton in its sample. This chain uses TRBV5-1 with TRBJ2-2, with 7 bases that match TRBD1. The CDR3 totals 21 residues. The J segment lost 2 bases and the V segment lost 0 bases, leaving 19 bases of the junction unmatched. CDR1 and CDR2 (germline): SGHRS, YFSETQ. The chain's CDR3 is CASSLGNPRASGTANTGELFF. The CDR3 nucleotides read TGCGCCAGCAGCTTGGGCAACCCGAGGGCTTCCGGGACAGCAAACACCGGGGAGCTGTTTTTT. The full variable domain, in which reference TRBV5-1 and TRBJ2-2 provide the parts outside the CDR3, is KAGVTQTPRYLIKTRGQQVTLSCSPISGHRSVSWYQQTPGQGLQFLFEYFSETQRNKGNFPGRFSGRQFSNSRSEMNVSTLELGDSALYLCASSLGNPRASGTANTGELFFGEGSRLTVL.

J is TRBJ1-2 and V is TRBV27, with D unresolved. The germline V gene has CDR1 MNHEY and CDR2 SMNVEV (reference sequence). The CDR3 runs 15 residues. The V end lost 4 bases, the J end lost 2 bases, and 14 bases lay between the germline ends. The CDR3: CASSSPGSGNYGYTF. The CDR3 coding sequence is TGTGCCAGCAGTTCCCCTGGATCGGGGAACTATGGCTACACCTTC.

The CDR3 spells CASSTGGGPTMDEQFF. Written as DNA, the CDR3 is TGTGCCAGCAGCACGGGGGGGGGCCCTACTATGGATGAGCAGTTCTTC. The chain recombines TRBV5-6 with TRBJ2-1; TRBD2 agrees at 8 bases. Germline V gives CDR1 SGHDT, CDR2 YYEEEE. Germline trimming cut 4 bases from V and 8 bases from J; bases unmatched to any gene: 14. The CDR3 spans 16 residues.

The chain couples TRBV30 to TRBJ1-5; D call uncertain. The CDR3 spans 14 residues. From germline, CDR1 is GTSNPN and CDR2 SVGIG (reference sequence). Trimming pared 1 base from V and 2 bases from J, leaving 9 bases between. This CDR3 reads CAWSGAVGNQPQHF. In nucleotides, the CDR3 is TGTGCCTGGAGTGGCGCGGTGGGCAATCAGCCCCAGCATTTT.

J is TRBJ1-1 and V is TRBV11-2; 7 bases match TRBD1. The CDR3 length is 14 residues. Germline CDR1 and CDR2: SGHAT and FQNNGV. The J segment lost 8 bases and the V segment lost 5 bases, leaving 11 bases of the junction unmatched. In nucleotides, the CDR3 is TGTGCCAGCAGCACAGGGGCCGAGCTAACCGAAGCTTTCTTT. This codes for CASSTGAELTEAFF.

V gene TRBV29-1 combines with J gene TRBJ2-1, with 10 bases lining up with TRBD2. CDR3 size: 18 residues. Germline V gene lookup returns CDR1 SQVTM and CDR2 ANQGSEA. J gave up 2 bases and V 6 bases, and 16 bases lay outside the gene matches. The DNA for the CDR3 is TGCAGCGTGGGTGATCGGGGATCCGGGACTAGCGCCTACAATGAGCAGTTCTTC. It specifies CSVGDRGSGTSAYNEQFF.

The chain recombines TRBV28 with TRBJ1-2; the match to TRBD1 covers 7 bases. J was trimmed by 0 bases and V by 11 bases; bases with no gene match: 9. Germline assignment: CDR1 MDHEN and CDR2 SYDVKM. The CDR3 has 14 amino acids. The CDR3, as DNA: TGTGCCCTCAACGGCCAGGGGGCTAACTATGGCTACACCTTC. It encodes CALNGQGANYGYTF.

The J gene is TRBJ2-1, the V gene TRBV27; 12 nucleotides agree with TRBD1. The CDR3 runs to 15 residues. Per the germline V gene, CDR1 is MNHEY and CDR2 is SMNVEV (reference sequence). V shed 4 bases and J 9 bases; nucleotides not matched to a gene: 7. CDR3 amino acids: CASSWDRGREGEQFF. In nucleotides, the CDR3 is TGTGCCAGCAGTTGGGACAGGGGGCGAGAGGGTGAGCAGTTCTTC.

The chain joins TRBV2 to TRBJ2-7; D may be TRBD1 (6 bases). Looked up from germline, CDR1 is SNHLY and CDR2 is FYNNEI. CDR3 length: 14 residues. V gave up 6 bases and J gave up 4 bases, with 16 bases separating them. CDR3 loop: CASSLDRVAYEQYF. The DNA of the CDR3 is TGTGCCAGCAGCCTGGACAGAGTGGCGTACGAGCAGTACTTC.

The J gene is TRBJ1-2, the V gene TRBV7-9; D unresolved. Germline CDR1 SEHNR, CDR2 FQNEAQ (reference sequence). The CDR3 has 15 amino acids. V was pared by 1 base and J by 3 bases, with 12 bases between. The CDR3 here is CASSLVMEADYGYTF. The DNA of the CDR3 is TGTGCCAGCAGCTTAGTTATGGAGGCGGACTATGGCTACACCTTC.

The rearrangement uses TRBV10-2 and TRBJ2-2; TRBD1 aligns across 11 bases. The CDR3 is 14 amino acids. V lost 8 bases, J lost 6 bases, and 5 bases stayed unmatched. Germline CDR1 reads WSHSY; CDR2 reads SAAADI. The CDR3: CASGRTGGPGELFF. In nucleotides, the CDR3 is TGCGCCAGCGGAAGGACAGGGGGCCCCGGGGAGCTGTTTTTT.

For the CDR3, the DNA is TGCGCCAGCAGCTTGGCGGGAGTGGGGAACACCGGGGAGCTGTTTTTT. This sequence encodes CASSLAGVGNTGELFF. The chain carries TRBV5-1 and TRBJ2-2, with D maybe TRBD2 (6 bases). This CDR3 contains 16 residues. Germline CDR1 is SGHRS and CDR2 is YFSETQ. V lost 0 bases and J lost 1, with 10 bases in between.

V gene TRBV7-2 combines with J gene TRBJ2-7, with TRBD1 matching over 11 bases. The CDR3 covers 16 residues. V lost 5 bases, J lost 5 bases, and 11 bases stayed unmatched. Germline values: CDR1 SGHTA, CDR2 FQGNSA. This CDR3 reads CASSARAGTGGDEQYF. DNA for the CDR3: TGTGCCAGCAGCGCCCGTGCCGGGACAGGGGGTGACGAGCAGTACTTC.

This sequence joins TRBV7-8 and TRBJ2-1, with D possibly being TRBD2 (5 bases). Per the germline V gene, CDR1 is SGHVS and CDR2 is FQNEAQ. The V end was cut by 8 bases, the J end by 4 bases, with 18 bases between. This CDR3 has 15 residues. In nucleotides, the CDR3 is TGTGCCAGCCTTTTCGGACTTGAATTGTACAATGAGCAGTTCTTC. It is translated as CASLFGLELYNEQFF.

V usage is TRBV7-4 and J usage is TRBJ2-5, with D possibly matching TRBD1 (6 bases). The germline V gene has CDR1 SGHVT and CDR2 SQSDAQ. V lost 4 bases and J 5 bases, leaving 20 bases between the germline ends. The CDR3 spans 16 residues. The CDR3 DNA sequence: TGTGCCAGCAGCTCCCCCCCCTCCGAGAGGGGGGAGACCCAGTACTTC. It encodes CASSSPPSERGETQYF.

This clone was seen a single time. V gene TRBV4-3 combines with J gene TRBJ2-7; TRBD1 is a possible D gene (7 bases). Trimming removed 1 base at V and 2 bases at J, with 12 bases between. The CDR3 spans 15 residues. Germline V gene data show CDR1 as LGHNA and CDR2 as YSLEER. As DNA, the CDR3 is TGCGCCAGCAGCCAAGTGCCCAGGGGGGCCTACGAGCAGTACTTC. Protein sequence: CASSQVPRGAYEQYF.

V and J are TRBV27 and TRBJ2-7; the match to TRBD2 covers 10 bases. With V trimmed by 6 bases and J by 1 base, 9 bases remained unmatched. This CDR3 has 16 residues. The germline CDR1 and CDR2 sequences are MNHEY and SMNVEV (reference sequence). CDR3 region: CASRGLAAEPSYEQYF. The CDR3 DNA follows: TGTGCCAGCAGAGGACTAGCGGCCGAACCTTCCTACGAGCAGTACTTC.

This chain links TRBV4-3 with TRBJ2-3; TRBD1 is a possible D gene (5 bases). V lost 0 bases, J lost 4 bases, and 11 bases lay in between. This CDR3 comprises 15 residues. Germline V gene lookup returns CDR1 LGHNA and CDR2 YSLEER. CDR3 coding DNA: TGCGCCAGCAGCCAAGATTACGTGGGGCCAGATACGCAGTATTTT. It yields the protein CASSQDYVGPDTQYF.

This clone was seen once. For the CDR3, the DNA is TGTGCCACCCGGCGGGAGTCTACCCCGGGGGCACAAGAGACCCAGTACTTC. This sequence encodes CATRRESTPGAQETQYF. This sequence joins TRBV25-1 and TRBJ2-5, with D possibly matching TRBD2 (7 bases). CDR3 length: 17 residues. The ends were cut back, 10 bases at V and 2 bases at J, with 26 bases in the middle. Germline V gene lookup returns CDR1 MGHDK and CDR2 SYGVNS.

This rearrangement joins TRBV4-3 to TRBJ1-4, with TRBD1 identical over 11 bases. CDR1 is LGHNA and CDR2 is YSLEER in the germline V gene. V was clipped by 3 bases and J by 8 bases; unmatched bases: 5. The length of the CDR3 is 15 residues. The CDR3 sequence is CASSHPGQGEEKLFF. For the CDR3, the DNA is TGCGCCAGCAGCCACCCGGGACAGGGGGAGGAAAAACTGTTTTTT.